This T cell receptor (beta chain) was sequenced for a study of monozygotic twins with inflammatory bowel disease. Study findings and constraints: By inverse Simpson index, TCRbeta diversity was lower in IBD patients than in healthy co-twins. Especially with disease activity, IBD patients shared fewer clonotypes with others than healthy twins did.

Investigators made cDNA in eight separate reactions per sample. TCRdb reprocessed the 5' RACE reads, with one entry per CDR3 protein and no DNA. The sample table sets out about 170,000 distinct CDR3 sequences. The germline gives CDR1 MDHEN, CDR2 SYDVKM. This CDR3 region has 12 residues. Concerning this clonotype: As yet, its antigen is unknown.

The TCR originated in a human donor with ulcerative colitis or Crohn's disease, or a healthy co-twin of an affected twin (not recorded which). The specimen was blood. The chain combines TRBV28 with TRBJ2-2. The CDR3 reads CAIIGTAGELFF.